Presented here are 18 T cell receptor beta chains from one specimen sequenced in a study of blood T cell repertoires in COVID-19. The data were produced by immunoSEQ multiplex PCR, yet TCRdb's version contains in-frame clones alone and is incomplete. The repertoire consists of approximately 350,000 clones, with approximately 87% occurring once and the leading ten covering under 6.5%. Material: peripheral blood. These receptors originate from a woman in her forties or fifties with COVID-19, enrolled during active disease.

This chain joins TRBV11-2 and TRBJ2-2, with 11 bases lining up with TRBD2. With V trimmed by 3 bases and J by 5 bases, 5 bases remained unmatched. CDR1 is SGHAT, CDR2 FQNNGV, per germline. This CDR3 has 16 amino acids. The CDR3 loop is CASSLTSGVGTGELFF. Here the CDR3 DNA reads TGTGCCAGCAGCTTGACTAGCGGGGTCGGGACCGGGGAGCTGTTTTTT.

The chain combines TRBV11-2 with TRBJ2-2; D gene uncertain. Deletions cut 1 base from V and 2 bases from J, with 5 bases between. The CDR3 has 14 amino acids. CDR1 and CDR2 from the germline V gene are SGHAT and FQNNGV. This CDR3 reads CASSLAINTGELFF. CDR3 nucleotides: TGTGCCAGCAGCTTAGCTATAAACACCGGGGAGCTGTTTTTT.

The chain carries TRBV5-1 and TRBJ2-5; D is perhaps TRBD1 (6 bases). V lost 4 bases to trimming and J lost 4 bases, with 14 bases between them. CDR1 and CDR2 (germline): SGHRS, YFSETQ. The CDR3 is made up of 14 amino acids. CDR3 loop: CASSQGTHPETQYF. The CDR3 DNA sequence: TGCGCCAGCAGCCAGGGGACACATCCAGAGACCCAGTACTTC.

The CDR3 here is CSVETGGRTEAFF. As DNA, the CDR3 is TGCAGCGTTGAAACAGGGGGCCGCACTGAAGCTTTCTTT. V is TRBV29-1 and J is TRBJ1-1, with TRBD1 matching 9 bases. The CDR3 runs 13 residues. The germline CDR1 and CDR2 sequences are SQVTM and ANQGSEA. The V gene end was trimmed by 2 bases and the J gene end by 4 bases; junction bases not matched to a gene: 2.

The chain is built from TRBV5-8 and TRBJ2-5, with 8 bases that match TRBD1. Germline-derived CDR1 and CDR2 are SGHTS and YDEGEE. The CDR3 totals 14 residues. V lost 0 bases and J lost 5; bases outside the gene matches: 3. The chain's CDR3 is CASSLGRGLETQYF. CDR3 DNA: TGTGCCAGCAGCTTGGGCAGGGGGCTGGAGACCCAGTACTTC.

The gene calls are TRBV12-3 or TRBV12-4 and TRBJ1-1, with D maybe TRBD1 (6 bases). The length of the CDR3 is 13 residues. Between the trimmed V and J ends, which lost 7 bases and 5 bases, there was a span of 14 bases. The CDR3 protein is CASKGQDKTEAFF. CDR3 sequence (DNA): TGTGCCAGCAAGGGACAAGATAAAACTGAAGCTTTCTTT.

CDR3 in DNA: TGCAGCGCATTCCCGAGCAGGGTTTCAGAGACCCAGTACTTC. Translation: CSAFPSRVSETQYF. The V and J genes are TRBV29-1 and TRBJ2-5, with D possibly being TRBD1 (5 bases). Per the germline V gene, CDR1 is SQVTM and CDR2 is ANQGSEA. V dropped 7 bases and J dropped 4 bases, with 19 bases sitting between them. The CDR3 is made up of 14 amino acids. Full variable domain (rest looked up from reference TRBV29-1 and TRBJ2-5): SAVISQKPSRDICQRGTSLTIQCQVDSQVTMMFWYRQQPGQSLTLIATANQGSEATYESGFVIDKFPISRPNLTFSTLTVSNMSPEDSSIYLCSAFPSRVSETQYFGPGTRLLVL.

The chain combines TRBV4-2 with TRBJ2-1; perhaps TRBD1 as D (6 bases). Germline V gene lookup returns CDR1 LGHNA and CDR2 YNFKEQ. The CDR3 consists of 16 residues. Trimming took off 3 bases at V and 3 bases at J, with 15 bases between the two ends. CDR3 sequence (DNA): TGTGCCAGCAGCCAGGTCCGGGACACCAACTACAATGAGCAGTTCTTC. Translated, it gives CASSQVRDTNYNEQFF.

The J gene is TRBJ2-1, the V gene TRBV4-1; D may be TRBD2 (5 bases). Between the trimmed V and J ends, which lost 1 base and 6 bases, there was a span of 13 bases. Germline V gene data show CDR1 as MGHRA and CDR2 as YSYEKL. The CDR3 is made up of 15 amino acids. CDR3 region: CASSQARGPLNEQFF. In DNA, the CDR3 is TGCGCCAGCAGCCAAGCCCGAGGGCCTCTCAATGAGCAGTTCTTC.

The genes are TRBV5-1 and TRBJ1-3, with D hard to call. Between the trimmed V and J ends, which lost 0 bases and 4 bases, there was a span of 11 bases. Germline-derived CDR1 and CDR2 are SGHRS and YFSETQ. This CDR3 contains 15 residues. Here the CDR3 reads CASSLGENGGNTIYF. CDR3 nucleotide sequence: TGCGCCAGCAGCTTGGGGGAGAATGGCGGAAACACCATATATTTT.

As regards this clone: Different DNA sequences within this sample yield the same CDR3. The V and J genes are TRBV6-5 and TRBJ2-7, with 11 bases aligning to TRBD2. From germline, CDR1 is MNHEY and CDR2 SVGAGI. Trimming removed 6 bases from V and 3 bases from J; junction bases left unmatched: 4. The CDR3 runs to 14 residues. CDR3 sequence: CASRGTSGSYEQYF. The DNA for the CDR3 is TGTGCCAGCAGAGGCACTAGCGGGAGCTACGAGCAGTACTTC.

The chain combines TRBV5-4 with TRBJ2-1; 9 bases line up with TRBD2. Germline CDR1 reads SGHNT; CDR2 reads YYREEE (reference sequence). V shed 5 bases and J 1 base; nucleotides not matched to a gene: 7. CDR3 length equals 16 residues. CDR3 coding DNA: TGTGCCAGCAGTTCTCCGACTAGCGGTTCCTACAATGAGCAGTTCTTC. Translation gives CASSSPTSGSYNEQFF.

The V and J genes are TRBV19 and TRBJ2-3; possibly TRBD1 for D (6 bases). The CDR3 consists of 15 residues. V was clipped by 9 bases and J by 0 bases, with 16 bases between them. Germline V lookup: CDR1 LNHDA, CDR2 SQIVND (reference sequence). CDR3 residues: CASSQGRISTDTQYF. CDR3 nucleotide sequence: TGTGCCAGCTCACAGGGCCGAATAAGCACAGATACGCAGTATTTT.

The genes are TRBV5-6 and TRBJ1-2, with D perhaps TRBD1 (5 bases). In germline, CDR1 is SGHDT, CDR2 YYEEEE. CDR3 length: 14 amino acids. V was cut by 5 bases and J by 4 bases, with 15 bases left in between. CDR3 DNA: TGTGCCAGCAGACCCCCAGGGATAGGCTATGGCTACACCTTC. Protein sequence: CASRPPGIGYGYTF.

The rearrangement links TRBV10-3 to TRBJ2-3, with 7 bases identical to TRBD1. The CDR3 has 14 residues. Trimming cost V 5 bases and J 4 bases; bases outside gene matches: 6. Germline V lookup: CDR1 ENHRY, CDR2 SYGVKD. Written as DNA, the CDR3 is TGTGCCATCAGTAGGACAGGTGCCCCAGATACGCAGTATTTT. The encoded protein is CAISRTGAPDTQYF.

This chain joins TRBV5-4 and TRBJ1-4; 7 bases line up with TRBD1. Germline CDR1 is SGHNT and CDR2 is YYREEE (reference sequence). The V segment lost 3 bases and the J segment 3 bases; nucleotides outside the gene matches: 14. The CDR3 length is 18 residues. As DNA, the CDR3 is TGTGCCAGCAGCTCACAGACAGGGACTCAAATAGCTAATGAAAAACTGTTTTTT. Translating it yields CASSSQTGTQIANEKLFF.

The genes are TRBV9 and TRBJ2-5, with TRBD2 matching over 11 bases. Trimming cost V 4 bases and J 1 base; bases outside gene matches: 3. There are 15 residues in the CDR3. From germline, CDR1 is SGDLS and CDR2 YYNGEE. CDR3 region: CASSFSGRGQETQYF. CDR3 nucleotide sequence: TGTGCCAGCAGCTTTAGCGGGAGGGGCCAAGAGACCCAGTACTTC.

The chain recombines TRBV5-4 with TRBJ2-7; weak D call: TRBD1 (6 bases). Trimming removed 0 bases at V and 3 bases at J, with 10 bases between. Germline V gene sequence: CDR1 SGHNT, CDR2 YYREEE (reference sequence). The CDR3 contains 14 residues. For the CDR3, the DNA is TGTGCCAGCAGCTTGGAGACAGGCCACTACGAGCAGTACTTC. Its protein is CASSLETGHYEQYF.